The 14 T cell receptor beta chains below come from one sample, sequenced in a study of CD8 T cells in ankylosing spondylitis. TCRdb re-called the 5' RACE reads through MiXCR, storing one row per CDR3 protein. The sample has roughly 260,000 distinct CDR3 sequences, roughly 20% seen once. The sequencing sample was made of blood, either unsorted or a sorted T cell fraction (not recorded which). The receptors here all came from a male donor with ankylosing spondylitis or in good health (not recorded which).

This clonotype was counted a few times. The chain uses TRBV7-9 and TRBJ2-1; D is unclear. Germline loops: CDR1 SEHNR, CDR2 FQNEAQ (reference sequence). The CDR3 length is 16 residues. V was pared by 0 bases and J by 0 bases, with 9 bases between. The CDR3 reads CASSLAERSSYNEQFF. The DNA of the CDR3 is TGTGCCAGCAGCTTAGCTGAGAGGAGCTCCTACAATGAGCAGTTCTTC. The variable domain in full, completed from reference TRBV7-9 and TRBJ2-1, reads DTGVSQNPRHKITKRGQNVTFRCDPISEHNRLYWYRQTLGQGPEFLTYFQNEAQLEKSRLLSDRFSAERPKGSFSTLEIQRTEQGDSAMYLCASSLAERSSYNEQFFGPGTRLTVL.

The chain carries TRBV12-3 or TRBV12-4 and TRBJ1-2, with D tentatively TRBD1 (6 bases). The V end lost 5 bases, the J end lost 6 bases, and 19 bases lay between the germline ends. This CDR3 spans 15 amino acids. This chain's CDR3 is CASSPRGAATHGYTF. CDR3 DNA sequence: TGTGCCAGCAGTCCGCGGGGGGCGGCTACACATGGCTACACCTTC.

A few counts support this clonotype. The V call is TRBV6-1, the J call TRBJ2-7; D may correspond to TRBD1 or TRBD2 (5 bases each). Per germline, CDR1 MNHNS and CDR2 SASEGT. The ends were cut back, 4 bases at V and 6 bases at J, with 13 bases in the middle. The CDR3 extends over 13 amino acids. The CDR3: CASSAGDPSEQYV. The CDR3 region has the DNA TGTGCCAGCAGTGCTGGGGACCCCAGCGAGCAGTACGTC.

This clonotype has a count of ten or more. This chain uses TRBV12-3 or TRBV12-4 with TRBJ2-1, with D tentatively TRBD2 (6 bases). V was pared by 2 bases and J by 7 bases, with 9 bases between. The CDR3 has 13 residues. CDR3 amino acids: CASSLLAYNEQFF. The CDR3 nucleotides are TGTGCCAGCAGTTTACTAGCGTATAATGAGCAGTTCTTC.

This clonotype has more than one count but fewer than ten. This chain links TRBV12-3 or TRBV12-4 with TRBJ1-2, with a tentative D call TRBD1 (6 bases). The CDR3 is 13 residues long. V dropped 8 bases and J dropped 0 bases, with 10 bases sitting between them. The CDR3 reads CASVQGANYGYTF. As DNA, the CDR3 is TGTGCCAGCGTACAGGGAGCTAACTATGGCTACACCTTC.

In its sample, this clonotype was seen many times. The CDR3 is CSASYLAGGGDTQYF. The DNA for the CDR3 is TGCAGTGCGTCCTACCTAGCGGGAGGCGGGGATACGCAGTATTTT. The V gene is TRBV20-1, the J gene TRBJ2-3, with TRBD2 matching over 11 bases. This CDR3 is 15 amino acids long. CDR1 and CDR2 (germline): DFQATT, SNEGSKA (reference sequence). V dropped 6 bases and J dropped 6; count of bases not matched to a gene: 11.

The table lists this clonotype with a few counts. This chain uses TRBV20-1 with TRBJ2-2; 8 bases are shared with TRBD2. Germline lookup yields CDR1 DFQATT and CDR2 SNEGSKA (reference sequence). The CDR3 is 14 amino acids. Losses at the gene ends were 6 bases for V and 6 bases for J; bases not matched to a gene: 9. The CDR3 DNA is TGCAGTGCGTGGGCAGCGGGAGCGGCCGGGGAGCTGTTTTTT. Protein product: CSAWAAGAAGELFF.

This rearrangement joins TRBV2 to TRBJ2-2, with 7 bases matching TRBD1. The CDR3 covers 14 residues. Trimming took 1 base from V and 7 from J; bases not matched to a gene: 3. Germline CDR1 SNHLY, CDR2 FYNNEI. The CDR3 coding sequence is TGTGCCAGCAGTGAAGAACAGGGGAACGGGGAGCTGTTTTTT. Protein product: CASSEEQGNGELFF.

J is TRBJ1-1 and V is TRBV28; no reliable D call. Germline V lookup: CDR1 MDHEN, CDR2 SYDVKM. V dropped 7 bases and J dropped 0 bases, with 12 bases sitting between them. CDR3 size: 14 residues. The CDR3 coding sequence is TGTGCCAGCAATCCGATTAGGATGAACACTGAAGCTTTCTTT. This sequence encodes CASNPIRMNTEAFF.

This clonotype was seen a handful of times. J is TRBJ2-2 and V is TRBV12-3 or TRBV12-4; D unclear. The CDR3 is 16 amino acids. V was cut by 6 bases and J by 0 bases, with 14 bases left in between. The CDR3 loop is CASSSPVGSNTGELFF. The DNA for the CDR3 is TGTGCCAGCAGCTCCCCAGTGGGGTCGAACACCGGGGAGCTGTTTTTT.

This chain links TRBV7-9 with TRBJ1-2; D is unclear. The CDR3 length is 14 residues. With 5 bases removed from V and 8 bases from J, the gap between germline ends came to 18 bases. The germline CDR1 and CDR2 sequences are SEHNR and FQNEAQ (reference sequence). CDR3 region: CASSPQGISVGYTF. DNA of the CDR3: TGTGCCAGCAGCCCACAAGGGATATCGGTCGGCTACACCTTC.

The table lists this clonotype with a few counts. The chain joins TRBV11-2 to TRBJ2-3; 11 bases are shared with TRBD2. Germline CDR1 SGHAT, CDR2 FQNNGV. This CDR3 contains 15 residues. Germline trimming cut 3 bases from V and 4 bases from J; bases unmatched to any gene: 3. As DNA, the CDR3 is TGTGCCAGCAGCTTCTTAGCGGGAGGGGCAGATACGCAGTATTTT. Its protein product is CASSFLAGGADTQYF.

The gene calls are TRBV20-1 and TRBJ1-1; 10 positions agree with TRBD1. Germline loops: CDR1 DFQATT, CDR2 SNEGSKA (reference sequence). The CDR3 runs 16 residues. With V trimmed by 1 base and J by 1 base, 6 bases remained unmatched. CDR3 bases: TGCAGTGCTAGAGGCTTGGGACAGGGGTGGAACACTGAAGCTTTCTTT. Translation gives CSARGLGQGWNTEAFF.

This rearrangement joins TRBV7-7 to TRBJ2-1, with TRBD2 matching 10 bases. CDR3 size: 15 residues. Trimming at V came to 3 bases and at J to 8 bases, leaving 7 bases not matched to a gene. Germline V gene lookup returns CDR1 SSHAT and CDR2 FNYEAQ (reference sequence). As DNA, the CDR3 is TGTGCCAGCAGCTTTTCGCTAGCGGGAGTGCATGAGCAGTTCTTC. Translation gives CASSFSLAGVHEQFF.